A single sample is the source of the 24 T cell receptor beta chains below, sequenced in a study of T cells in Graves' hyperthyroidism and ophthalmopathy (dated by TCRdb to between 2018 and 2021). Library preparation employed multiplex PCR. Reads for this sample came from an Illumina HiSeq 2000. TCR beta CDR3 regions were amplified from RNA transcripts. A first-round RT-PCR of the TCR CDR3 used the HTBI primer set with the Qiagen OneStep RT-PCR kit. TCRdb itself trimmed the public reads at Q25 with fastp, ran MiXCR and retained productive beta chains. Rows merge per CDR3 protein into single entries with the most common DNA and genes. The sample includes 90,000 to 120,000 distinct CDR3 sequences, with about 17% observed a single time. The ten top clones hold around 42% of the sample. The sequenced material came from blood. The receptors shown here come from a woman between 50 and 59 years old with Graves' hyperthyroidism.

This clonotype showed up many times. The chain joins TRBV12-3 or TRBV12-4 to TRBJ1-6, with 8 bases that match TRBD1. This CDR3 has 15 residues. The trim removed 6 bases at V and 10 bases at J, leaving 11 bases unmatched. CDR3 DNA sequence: TGTGCCAGCAGCCTCTTCACAGGGGGAGGATCACCCCTCCACTTT. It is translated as CASSLFTGGGSPLHF.

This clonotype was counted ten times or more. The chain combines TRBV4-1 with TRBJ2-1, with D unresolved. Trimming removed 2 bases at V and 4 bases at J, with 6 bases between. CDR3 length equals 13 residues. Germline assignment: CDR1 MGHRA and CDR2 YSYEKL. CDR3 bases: TGCGCCAGCAGCCAACTCTTGTACAATGAGCAGTTCTTC. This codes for CASSQLLYNEQFF.

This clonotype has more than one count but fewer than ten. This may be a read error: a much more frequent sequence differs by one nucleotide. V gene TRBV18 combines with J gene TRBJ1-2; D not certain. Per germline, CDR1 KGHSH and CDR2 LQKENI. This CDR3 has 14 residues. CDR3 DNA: TGTGCCAGCTCACCAGAGGACTTTCTATGGAGCTACGCCTTC. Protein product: CASSPEDFLWSYAF. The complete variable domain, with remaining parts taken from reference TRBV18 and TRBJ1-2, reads NAGVMQNPRHLVRRRGQEARLRCSPMKGHSHVYWYRQLPEEGLKFMVYLQKENIIDESGMPKERFSAEFPKEGPSILRIQQVVRGDSAAYFCASSPEDFLWSYAFGSGTRLTVV.

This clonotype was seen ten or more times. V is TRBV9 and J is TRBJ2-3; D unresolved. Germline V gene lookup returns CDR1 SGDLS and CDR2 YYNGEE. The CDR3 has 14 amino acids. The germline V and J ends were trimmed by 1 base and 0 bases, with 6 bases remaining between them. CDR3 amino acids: CASSVMGSTDTQYF. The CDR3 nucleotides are TGTGCCAGCAGCGTAATGGGTAGCACAGATACGCAGTATTTT. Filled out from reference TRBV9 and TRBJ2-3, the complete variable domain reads DSGVTQTPKHLITATGQRVTLRCSPRSGDLSVYWYQQSLDQGLQFLIQYYNGEERAKGNILERFSAQQFPDLHSELNLSSLELGDSALYFCASSVMGSTDTQYFGPGTRLTVL.

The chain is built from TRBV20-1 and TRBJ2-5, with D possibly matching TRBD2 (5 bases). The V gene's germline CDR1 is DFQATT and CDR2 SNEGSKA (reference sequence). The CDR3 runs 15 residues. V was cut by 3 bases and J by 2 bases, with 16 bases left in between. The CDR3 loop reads CSASLPGRRQETQYF. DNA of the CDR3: TGCAGTGCTAGCTTACCCGGACGGAGGCAAGAGACCCAGTACTTC.

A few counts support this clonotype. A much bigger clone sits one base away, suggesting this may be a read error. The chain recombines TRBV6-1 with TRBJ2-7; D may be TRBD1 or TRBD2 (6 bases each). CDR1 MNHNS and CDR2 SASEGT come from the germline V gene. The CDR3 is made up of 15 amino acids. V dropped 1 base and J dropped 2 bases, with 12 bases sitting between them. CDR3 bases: TGTGCCAGCAGTGAAGTGGGGGGCAAAGCCTACGAGCAGTACTTC. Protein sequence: CASSEVGGKAYEQYF.

The CDR3: CASSYSRTSTDTQYF. Here the CDR3 DNA reads TGTGCCAGCAGTTACTCAAGGACTAGCACAGATACGCAGTATTTT. The chain links TRBV12-3 or TRBV12-4 to TRBJ2-3, with D possibly being TRBD2 (5 bases). This CDR3 has 15 amino acids. Trimming stripped 4 bases from V and 0 bases from J, with 11 bases between.

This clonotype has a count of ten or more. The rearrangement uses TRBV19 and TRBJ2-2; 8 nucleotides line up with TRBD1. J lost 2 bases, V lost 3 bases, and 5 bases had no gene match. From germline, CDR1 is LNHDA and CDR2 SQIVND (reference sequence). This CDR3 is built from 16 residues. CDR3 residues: CASSIPGTGNTGELFF. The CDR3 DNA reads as TGTGCCAGTAGTATCCCCGGGACAGGCAACACCGGGGAGCTGTTTTTT.

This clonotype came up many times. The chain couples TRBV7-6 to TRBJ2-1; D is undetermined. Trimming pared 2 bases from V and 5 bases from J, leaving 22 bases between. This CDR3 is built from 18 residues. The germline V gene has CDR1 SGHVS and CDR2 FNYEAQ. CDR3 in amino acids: CASSLLTPTGVSDNEQFF. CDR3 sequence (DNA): TGTGCCAGCAGCTTACTTACCCCGACGGGCGTGAGTGACAATGAGCAGTTCTTC.

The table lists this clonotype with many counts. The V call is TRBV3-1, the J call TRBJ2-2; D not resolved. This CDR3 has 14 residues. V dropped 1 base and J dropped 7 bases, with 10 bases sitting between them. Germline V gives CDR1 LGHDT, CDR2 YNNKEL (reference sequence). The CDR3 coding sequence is TGTGCCAGCAGCCAAGCCCCGACACTCGGGGAGCTGTTTTTT. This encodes CASSQAPTLGELFF.

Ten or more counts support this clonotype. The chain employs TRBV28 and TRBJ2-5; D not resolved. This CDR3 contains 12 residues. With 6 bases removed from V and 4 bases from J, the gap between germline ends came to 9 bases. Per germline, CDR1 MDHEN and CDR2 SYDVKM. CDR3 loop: CASRVSGETQYF. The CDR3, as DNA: TGTGCCAGCAGAGTATCTGGAGAGACCCAGTACTTC.

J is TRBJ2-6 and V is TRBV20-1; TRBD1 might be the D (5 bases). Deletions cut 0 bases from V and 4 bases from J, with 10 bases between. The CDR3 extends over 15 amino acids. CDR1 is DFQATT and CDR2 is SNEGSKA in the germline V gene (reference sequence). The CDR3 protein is CSARDRAYGANVLTF. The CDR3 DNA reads TGCAGTGCTAGAGACAGGGCCTACGGGGCCAACGTCCTGACTTTC.

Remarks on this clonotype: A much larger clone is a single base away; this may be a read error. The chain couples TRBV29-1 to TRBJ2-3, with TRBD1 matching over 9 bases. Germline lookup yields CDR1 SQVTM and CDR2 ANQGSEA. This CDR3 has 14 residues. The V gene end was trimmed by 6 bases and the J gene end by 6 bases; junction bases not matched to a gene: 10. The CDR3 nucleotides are TGCAGCGTGAGGGTACAGGGGGCCCAGGATACGCAGTATTTT. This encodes CSVRVQGAQDTQYF.

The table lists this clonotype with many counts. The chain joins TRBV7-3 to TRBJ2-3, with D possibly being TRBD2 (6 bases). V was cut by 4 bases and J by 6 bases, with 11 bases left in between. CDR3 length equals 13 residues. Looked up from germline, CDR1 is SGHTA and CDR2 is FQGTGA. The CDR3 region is CASSSSSADTQYF. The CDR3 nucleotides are TGTGCCAGCAGCTCGTCTAGCGCCGATACGCAGTATTTT.

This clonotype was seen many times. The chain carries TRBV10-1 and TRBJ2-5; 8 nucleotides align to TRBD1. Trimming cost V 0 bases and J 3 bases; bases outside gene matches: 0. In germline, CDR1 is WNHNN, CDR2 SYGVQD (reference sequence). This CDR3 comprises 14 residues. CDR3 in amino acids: CASSESDREETQYF. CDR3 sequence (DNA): TGCGCCAGCAGTGAGTCGGACAGGGAAGAGACCCAGTACTTC.

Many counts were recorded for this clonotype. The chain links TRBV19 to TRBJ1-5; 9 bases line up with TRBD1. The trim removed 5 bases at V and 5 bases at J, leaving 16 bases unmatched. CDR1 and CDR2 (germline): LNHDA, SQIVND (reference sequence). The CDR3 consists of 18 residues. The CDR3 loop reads CASSLGQGLGVEDQPQHF. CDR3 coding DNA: TGTGCCAGTAGTCTCGGACAGGGGCTGGGGGTGGAAGATCAGCCCCAGCATTTT.

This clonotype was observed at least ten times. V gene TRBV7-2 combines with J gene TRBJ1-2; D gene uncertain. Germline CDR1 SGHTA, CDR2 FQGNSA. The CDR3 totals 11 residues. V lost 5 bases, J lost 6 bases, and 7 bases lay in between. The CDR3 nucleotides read TGTGCCAGCAGCCTGCTAGATGGCTACACCTTC. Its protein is CASSLLDGYTF.

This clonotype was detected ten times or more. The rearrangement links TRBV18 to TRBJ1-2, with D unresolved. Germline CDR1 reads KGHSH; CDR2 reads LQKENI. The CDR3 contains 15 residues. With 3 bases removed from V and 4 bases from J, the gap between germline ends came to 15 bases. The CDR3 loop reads CASSPVDLGGYGYTF. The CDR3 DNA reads TGTGCCAGCTCACCGGTGGACCTTGGTGGCTATGGCTACACCTTC.

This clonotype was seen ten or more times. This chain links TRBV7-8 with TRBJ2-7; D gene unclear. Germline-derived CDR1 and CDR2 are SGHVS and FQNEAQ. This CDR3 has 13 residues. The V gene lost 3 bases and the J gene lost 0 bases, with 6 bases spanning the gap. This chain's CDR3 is CASSLSRSYEQYV. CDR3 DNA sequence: TGTGCCAGCAGCTTGTCCCGCTCCTACGAGCAGTACGTC.

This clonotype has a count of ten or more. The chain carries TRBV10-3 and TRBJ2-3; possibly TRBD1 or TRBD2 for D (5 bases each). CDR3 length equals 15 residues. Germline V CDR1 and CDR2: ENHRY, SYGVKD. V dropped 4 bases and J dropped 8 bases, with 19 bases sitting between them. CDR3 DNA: TGTGCCATCAGTGTTGAGACCTTTCGGGGCGGTACGCAGTATTTT. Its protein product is CAISVETFRGGTQYF.

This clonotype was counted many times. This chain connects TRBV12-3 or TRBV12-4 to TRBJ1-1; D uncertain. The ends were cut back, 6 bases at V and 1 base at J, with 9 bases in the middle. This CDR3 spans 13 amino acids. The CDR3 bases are TGTGCCAGCAGCGAGAGGCCGAACACTGAAGCTTTCTTT. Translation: CASSERPNTEAFF.

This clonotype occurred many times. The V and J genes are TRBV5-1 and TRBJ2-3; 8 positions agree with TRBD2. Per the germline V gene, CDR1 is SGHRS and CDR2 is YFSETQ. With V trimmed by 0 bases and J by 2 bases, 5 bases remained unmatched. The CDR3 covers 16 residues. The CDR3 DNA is TGCGCCAGCAGCTTGGCCCCAGCGGGGGACACAGATACGCAGTATTTT. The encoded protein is CASSLAPAGDTDTQYF.

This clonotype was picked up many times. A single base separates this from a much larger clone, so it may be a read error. As DNA, the CDR3 is TGTGCCAGCAGCCGAAACAGGAGGACCGGGGAGCCGTTTTTT. This codes for CASSRNRRTGEPFF. This rearrangement joins TRBV5-6 to TRBJ2-2, with D tentatively TRBD1 or TRBD2 (5 bases each). This CDR3 region has 14 residues. From germline, CDR1 is SGHDT and CDR2 YYEEEE.

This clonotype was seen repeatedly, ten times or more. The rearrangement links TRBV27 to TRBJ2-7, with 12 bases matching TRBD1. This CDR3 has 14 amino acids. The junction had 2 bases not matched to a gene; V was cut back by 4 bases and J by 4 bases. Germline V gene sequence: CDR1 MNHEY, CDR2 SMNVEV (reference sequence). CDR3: CASSSGQGAYEQYF. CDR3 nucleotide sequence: TGTGCCAGCAGTTCGGGACAGGGGGCGTACGAGCAGTACTTC.